These T cell receptor beta chains were read from a single sample in a study of blood T cell repertoires in COVID-19. TCRdb keeps only in-frame clones here, not all; method: immunoSEQ multiplex PCR. The data hold 250,000 to 350,000 clones, with around 85% observed a single time. The sample consisted of peripheral blood. Receptors were obtained from a human donor with COVID-19, enrolled during active disease. The donor label of this sample is uncertain. The conserved cysteine and the conserved F or W are not part of the CDR3 here. The order of the fields is V gene, CDR3 protein.

TRBV7-9 ASSRQYNEQF
TRBV7-9 ASSLVMGQDTQY
TRBV7-2 ASSLGQLNQPQH
TRBV6-2/TRBV6-3 ASSYQGGGELF
TRBV5-1 ASSRREGLDTQY
TRBV30 AWRSGVGSEAF
TRBV19 ASSIRSSTGTQNVGGYT
TRBV6-5 ASGRVVVTEAF
TRBV30 AWSDKGLHNQPQH
TRBV5-1 ASSFDRAAGANVLT
TRBV7-9 ASSLSGDTEAF
TRBV28 ASSLLAGSYEQY
TRBV5-1 ASSNSGQGNTGELF
TRBV9 ASSVDHAVVNTEAF
TRBV2 ASSFKSGRPNEQF
TRBV28 ASTYPPSDTEAF
TRBV10-3 AISDFEGQNTEAF
TRBV5-4 ASSGEGAGGLNTGELF
TRBV24-1 ATASDTGELF
TRBV9 ASSLGLAGPDTQY
TRBV9 ASSAEAGGPYEQY
TRBV12-3/TRBV12-4 ASGPGGTEAF
TRBV6-5 ASSLGTSTDTQY
TRBV24-1 ATSDCRDRGRWTEAF
TRBV9 ASSVSWDSNQPQH
TRBV6-5 ASSRLADSSYEQY
TRBV5-6 ASSLGTVPNTEAF
TRBV30 AWSGIFGTPDSNQPQH
TRBV28 ASSLRNQPQH
TRBV11-2 ASSLGTGGFSGANVLT